The TCR beta chain described here comes from a study of T cell responses to AZD1222 COVID-19 vaccine. V lost 11 bases to trimming and J lost 4 bases, with 21 bases between them. Germline lookup yields CDR1 ENHRY and CDR2 SYGVKD. The CDR3 covers 15 residues. Here immunoSEQ multiplex PCR was the method, and the copy in TCRdb shows in-frame clones only, minus some. There are about 110,000 clones in the sample; 90% occur only once, and about 4.8% lies in the top ten. This clone was counted only a few times. This TCR came from an adult in good health. Sequenced here: peripheral blood, sampled on day 0 of AZD1222 vaccination. The chain has TRBV10-3 and TRBJ2-1; weak D call: TRBD2 (6 bases). The CDR3 here is CAVVNGGNLYNEQFF. In DNA, the CDR3 is TGTGCCGTCGTCAACGGCGGGAACTTATACAATGAGCAGTTCTTC.